The T cell receptor (beta chain) described here comes from a study of cytomegalovirus exposure and HLA in healthy donors. Background on the study: Tens of millions of unique TCR sequences came from HLA-typed donors in an early release.

About this clone itself: Its antigen remains unidentified.

Study-wide points: With DRB1 most and HLA-C fewest, TCR association rates differed between HLA loci in a later analysis. The listing of 150 to 200 TCR beta chains classed them as cytomegalovirus-associated. Several of the most significant clusters appeared linked to common viral pathogens, based on a later analysis.

The CDR3 has 15 amino acids. Per germline, CDR1 SGHNT and CDR2 YYREEE (reference sequence). Trimming at V came to 2 bases and at J to 10 bases, leaving 6 bases not matched to a gene. The PCR ran on 60 Vbeta and 13 Jbeta primers. Measured with immunoSEQ multiplex PCR; TCRdb has only the in-frame clones, and not every one. Its table lists approximately 110,000 clones. This clonotype was sampled from a young man in good health and CMV-seronegative. Input material: PBMCs. The V and J genes are TRBV5-4 and TRBJ2-1, with TRBD2 identical over 13 bases. CDR3 bases: TGTGCCAGCAGCTTCGGACTAGCGGGAGAGAAGGAGCAGTTCTTC. It yields the protein CASSFGLAGEKEQFF. The full variable domain, with the rest looked up from reference TRBV5-4 and TRBJ2-1, is ETGVTQSPTHLIKTRGQQVTLRCSSQSGHNTVSWYQQALGQGPQFIFQYYREEENGRGNFPPRFSGLQFPNYSSELNVNALELDDSALYLCASSFGLAGEKEQFFGPGTRLTVL.